A selection of T cell receptor beta chains follows, all from one sample in a study of cytomegalovirus exposure and HLA in healthy donors. Clones were sequenced by immunoSEQ multiplex PCR, and TCRdb holds only the in-frame ones, with some missing. Its listing shows approximately 40,000 clones. The source material was PBMCs. Receptors were obtained from a woman under 40 in good health and CMV-seronegative. Each CDR3 is given with its conserved first and last residue. A D gene is named only where the DNA matches it firmly.

V gene,D gene,J gene,CDR3 protein,CDR3 DNA
TRBV7-3,TRBD1,TRBJ1-2,CASSLTGGQGPANYGYTF,TGTGCCAGCAGCTTAACGGGAGGACAGGGGCCAGCTAACTATGGCTACACCTTC
TRBV20-1,TRBD2,TRBJ2-3,CSVAGTDTQYF,TGCAGTGTAGCGGGGACAGATACGCAGTATTTT
TRBV11-3,NA,TRBJ1-1,CASSLTGGTEAFF,TGTGCCAGCAGCTTGACAGGTGGGACTGAAGCTTTCTTT
TRBV6-1,TRBD2,TRBJ2-7,CATRLAGNYEQYF,TGTGCCACCAGACTAGCGGGGAACTACGAGCAGTACTTC
TRBV9,NA,TRBJ2-2,CASSPSLAGELFF,TGTGCCAGCAGCCCCAGTTTGGCCGGGGAGCTGTTTTTT
TRBV18,TRBD2,TRBJ2-7,CASSPYGGGYEQYF,TGTGCCAGCTCACCCTATGGGGGGGGGTACGAGCAGTACTTC
TRBV6-4,NA,TRBJ2-3,CASSDAASGVDTQYF,TGTGCCAGCAGTGACGCGGCAAGCGGAGTGGATACGCAGTATTTT
TRBV11-2,NA,TRBJ1-2,CASSLDTGGRVGYTF,TGTGCCAGCAGCTTAGATACCGGGGGGCGAGTTGGCTACACCTTC
TRBV28,TRBD1,TRBJ1-3,CASSSSPDRAGNTIYF,TGTGCCAGCAGTTCATCTCCTGACAGGGCGGGAAACACCATATATTTT
TRBV27,TRBD2,TRBJ2-5,CASSSLAGWEENQYF,TGTGCCAGCAGTTCCCTAGCGGGGTGGGAAGAGAACCAGTACTTC
TRBV5-1,TRBD2,TRBJ2-5,CASTPVLGLQETQYF,TGCGCCAGCACCCCTGTTCTGGGACTACAAGAGACCCAGTACTTC
TRBV19,TRBD2,TRBJ2-1,CAPGRFFWTNEQFF,TGTGCCCCCGGGAGGTTTTTTTGGACCAATGAGCAGTTCTTC
TRBV27,TRBD1,TRBJ2-7,CASSLGTGWEQYF,TGTGCCAGCAGTTTGGGGACAGGGTGGGAGCAGTACTTC
TRBV19,TRBD1,TRBJ1-5,CASSRWDRTYQPQHF,TGTGCCAGTAGCAGATGGGACAGAACGTATCAGCCCCAGCATTTT
TRBV19,NA,TRBJ1-1,CASRGAGRPVRRVAEAFF,TGTGCCAGTAGAGGGGCTGGACGACCCGTCAGGAGAGTCGCTGAAGCTTTCTTT
TRBV21-1,NA,TRBJ2-1,CASSRRPQLAGVMGEQFF,TGTGCCAGCAGCCGGAGACCCCAACTAGCGGGAGTAATGGGTGAGCAGTTCTTC
TRBV9,NA,TRBJ1-4,CASTPGIRGEKLFF,TGTGCCAGCACCCCAGGGATCCGAGGTGAAAAACTGTTTTTT
TRBV9,NA,TRBJ1-2,CASSPSYREYYGYTF,TGTGCCAGCAGCCCCTCGTACAGGGAATACTATGGCTACACCTTC
TRBV28,TRBD2,TRBJ2-1,CASSLGLAASYNEQFF,TGTGCCAGCAGCCTTGGACTAGCGGCCTCCTACAATGAGCAGTTCTTC
TRBV5-6,NA,TRBJ1-2,CASSLESGYTF,TGTGCCAGCAGCTTGGAATCGGGCTACACCTTC
TRBV2,NA,TRBJ2-6,CASSEGQRGANVLTF,TGTGCCAGCAGTGAAGGACAGAGAGGGGCCAACGTCCTGACTTTC
TRBV2,TRBD2,TRBJ2-7,CASSDVTSGGYEQYF,TGTGCCAGCAGTGATGTGACTAGCGGAGGCTACGAGCAGTACTTC
TRBV30,NA,TRBJ2-7,CAWSAVLEQYF,TGTGCCTGGAGCGCGGTCCTCGAGCAGTACTTC
TRBV6-5,TRBD1,TRBJ1-2,CASSYSSDRGSYGYTF,TGTGCCAGCAGTTACTCGAGCGACAGGGGAAGCTATGGCTACACCTTC
TRBV6-1,TRBD2,TRBJ2-5,CASSEMTGGVETQYF,TGTGCCAGCAGTGAAATGACGGGAGGGGTGGAGACCCAGTACTTC
TRBV5-1,NA,TRBJ2-1,CASSLASAEQFF,TGCGCCAGCAGCTTGGCTAGCGCCGAGCAGTTCTTC
TRBV5-1,TRBD2,TRBJ2-1,CASSSPRTSGRRPGDNEQFF,TGCGCCAGCAGCTCCCCACGGACTAGCGGGAGGAGGCCTGGCGACAATGAGCAGTTCTTC